This T cell receptor beta chain was observed in a study of breast tumors, draining lymph nodes, adjacent tissues. The CDR3 is made up of 15 amino acids. V was trimmed by 0 bases and J by 5 bases, leaving 11 bases between them. Germline V gene sequence: CDR1 LNHDA, CDR2 SQIVND (reference sequence). Study outcomes and limitations: Compared with lymph nodes, tumors were less diverse; compared with nontumor tissue, more. Tumor T cell lymph node origin was a supported hypothesis, not proven. Luminal-like breast cancer showed significantly higher tumor–nontumor repertoire similarity than basal-like. The data were judged consistent with most tumor T cells coming from lymph node and expanding in tumor.

Axillary draining lymph nodes of breast cancer patients supplied the node samples. In its sample, this clonotype was seen many times. Its matching antigen is unknown. In TCRdb, the multiplex PCR reads were re-called with MiXCR into one record per CDR3 protein. The sample consists of 120,000 or so distinct CDR3 sequences, just under 20% of them appearing once. The rearrangement links TRBV19 to TRBJ1-5, with D maybe TRBD1 (5 bases). This receptor was identified in a female donor with breast cancer. Some clones in this sample may be carry-over from other donors' samples. Source material: axillary lymph node tissue. The CDR3: CASSIDASGDQPQHF. The CDR3 region has the DNA TGTGCCAGTAGTATAGATGCCTCGGGGGATCAGCCCCAGCATTTT.